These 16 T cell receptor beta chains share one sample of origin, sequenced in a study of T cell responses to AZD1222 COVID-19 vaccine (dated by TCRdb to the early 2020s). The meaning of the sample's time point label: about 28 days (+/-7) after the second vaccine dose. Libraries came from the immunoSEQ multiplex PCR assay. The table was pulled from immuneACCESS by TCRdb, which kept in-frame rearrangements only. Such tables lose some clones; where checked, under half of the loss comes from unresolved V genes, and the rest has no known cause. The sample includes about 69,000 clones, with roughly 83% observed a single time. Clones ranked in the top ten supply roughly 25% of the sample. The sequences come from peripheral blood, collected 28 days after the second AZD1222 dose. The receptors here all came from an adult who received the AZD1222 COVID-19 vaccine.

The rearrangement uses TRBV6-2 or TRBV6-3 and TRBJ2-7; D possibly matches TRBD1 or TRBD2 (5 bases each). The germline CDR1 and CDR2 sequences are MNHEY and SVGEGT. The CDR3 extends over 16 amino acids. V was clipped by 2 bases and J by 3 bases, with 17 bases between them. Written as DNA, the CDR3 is TGTGCCAGCAGTTACGGGGGTTCGGTGGCCGGCTACGAGCAGTACTTC. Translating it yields CASSYGGSVAGYEQYF.

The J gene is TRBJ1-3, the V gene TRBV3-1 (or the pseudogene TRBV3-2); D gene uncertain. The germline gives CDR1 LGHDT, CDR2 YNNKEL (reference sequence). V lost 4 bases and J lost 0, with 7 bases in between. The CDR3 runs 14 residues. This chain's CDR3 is CASSRFLSGNTIYF. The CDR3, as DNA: TGTGCCAGCAGCCGATTCCTCTCTGGAAACACCATATATTTT.

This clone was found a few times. The DNA of the CDR3 is TGTGCCAGCAGACTACAGGCCCTCGGATCACCCCTCCACTTT. It encodes CASRLQALGSPLHF. The chain employs TRBV27 and TRBJ1-6; a possible D gene is TRBD1 (5 bases). The CDR3 sequence is 14 residues long. The V gene's germline CDR1 is MNHEY and CDR2 SMNVEV (reference sequence). Trimming shortened V by 6 bases and J by 10 bases, and 16 bases separated the two germline ends.

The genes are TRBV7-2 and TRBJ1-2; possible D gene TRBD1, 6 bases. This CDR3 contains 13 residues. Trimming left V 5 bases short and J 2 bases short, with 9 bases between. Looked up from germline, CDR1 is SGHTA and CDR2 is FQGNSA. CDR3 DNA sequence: TGTGCCAGCAGCCCAGACAGGAACTATGGCTACACCTTC. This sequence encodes CASSPDRNYGYTF.

CDR3 loop: CASSLSHRGVQETQYF. The CDR3 DNA sequence: TGTGCCAGCAGTTTATCCCACAGGGGAGTCCAAGAGACCCAGTACTTC. This chain connects TRBV27 to TRBJ2-5, with 7 bases that match TRBD1. The CDR3 is 16 residues long. Losses at the gene ends were 0 bases for V and 1 base for J; bases not matched to a gene: 5. The V gene's germline CDR1 is MNHEY and CDR2 SMNVEV (reference sequence).

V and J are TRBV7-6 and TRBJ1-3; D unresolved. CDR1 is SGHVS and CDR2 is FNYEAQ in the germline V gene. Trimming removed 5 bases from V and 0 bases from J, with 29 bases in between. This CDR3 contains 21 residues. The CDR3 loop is CASSPKAGRPIPPFSGNTIYF. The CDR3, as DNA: TGTGCCAGCAGCCCCAAAGCTGGCAGGCCGATCCCCCCGTTCTCTGGAAACACCATATATTTT.

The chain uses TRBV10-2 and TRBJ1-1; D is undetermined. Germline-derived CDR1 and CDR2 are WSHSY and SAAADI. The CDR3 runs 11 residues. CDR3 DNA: TGCTCCGTCCGGGATCGCACTGAAGCTTTCTTT. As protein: CSVRDRTEAFF.

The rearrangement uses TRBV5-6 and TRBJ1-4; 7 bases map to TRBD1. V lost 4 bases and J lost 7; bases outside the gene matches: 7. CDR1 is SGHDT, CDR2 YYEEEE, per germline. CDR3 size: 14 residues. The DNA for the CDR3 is TGTGCCAGCAGCCCGACAGGGCGGGTTGAAAAACTGTTTTTT. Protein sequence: CASSPTGRVEKLFF.

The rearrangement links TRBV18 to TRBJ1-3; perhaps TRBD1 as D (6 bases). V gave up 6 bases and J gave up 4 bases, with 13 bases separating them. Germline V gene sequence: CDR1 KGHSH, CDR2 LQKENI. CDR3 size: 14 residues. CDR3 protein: CASSRGTPGNTIYF. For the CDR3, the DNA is TGTGCCAGCTCCCGTGGGACACCAGGAAACACCATATATTTT.

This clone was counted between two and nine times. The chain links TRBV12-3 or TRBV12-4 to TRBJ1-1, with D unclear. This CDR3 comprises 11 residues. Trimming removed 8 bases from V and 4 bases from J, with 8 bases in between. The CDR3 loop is CASRKGTEAFF. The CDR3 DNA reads TGTGCCAGCCGCAAGGGCACTGAAGCTTTCTTT.

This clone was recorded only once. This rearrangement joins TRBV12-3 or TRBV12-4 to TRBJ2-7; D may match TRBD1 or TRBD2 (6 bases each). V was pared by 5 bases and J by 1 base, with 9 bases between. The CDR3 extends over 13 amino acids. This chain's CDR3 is CASSTGTSYEQYF. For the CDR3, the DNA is TGTGCCAGCAGTACAGGGACTTCCTACGAGCAGTACTTC.

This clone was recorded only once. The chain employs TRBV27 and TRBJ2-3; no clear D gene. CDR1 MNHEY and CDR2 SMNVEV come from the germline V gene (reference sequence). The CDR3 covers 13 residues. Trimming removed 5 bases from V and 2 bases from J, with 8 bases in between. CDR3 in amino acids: CASSDGPTDTQYF. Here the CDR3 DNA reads TGTGCCAGCAGTGATGGACCCACAGATACGCAGTATTTT.

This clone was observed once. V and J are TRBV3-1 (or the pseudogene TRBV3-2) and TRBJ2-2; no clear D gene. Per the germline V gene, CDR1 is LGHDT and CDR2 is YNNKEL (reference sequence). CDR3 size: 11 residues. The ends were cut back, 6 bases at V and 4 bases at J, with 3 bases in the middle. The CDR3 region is CASSRTGELFF. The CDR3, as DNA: TGTGCCAGCAGTCGCACCGGGGAGCTGTTTTTT.

In nucleotides, the CDR3 is TGCAGCGTCCGACAGGGGTGGAGCACTGAAGCTTTCTTT. It is translated as CSVRQGWSTEAFF. This chain uses TRBV29-1 with TRBJ1-1; 8 nucleotides align to TRBD1. The CDR3 is made up of 13 amino acids. Germline V gene sequence: CDR1 SQVTM, CDR2 ANQGSEA. The V segment lost 6 bases and the J segment 4 bases; nucleotides outside the gene matches: 7.

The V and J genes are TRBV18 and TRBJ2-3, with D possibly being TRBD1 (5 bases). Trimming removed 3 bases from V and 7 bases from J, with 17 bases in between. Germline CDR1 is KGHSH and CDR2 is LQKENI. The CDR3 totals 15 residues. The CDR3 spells CASSPFPRGDNTQYF. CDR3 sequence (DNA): TGTGCCAGCTCACCCTTCCCAAGGGGCGACAATACGCAGTATTTT.

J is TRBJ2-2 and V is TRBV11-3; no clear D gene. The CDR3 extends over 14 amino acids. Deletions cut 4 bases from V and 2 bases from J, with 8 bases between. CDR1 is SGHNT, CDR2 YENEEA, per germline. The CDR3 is CASSSRLNTGELFF. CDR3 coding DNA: TGTGCCAGCAGCTCGAGACTTAACACCGGGGAGCTGTTTTTT.